This T cell receptor beta chain derives from a study of T-cell reconstitution after alpha-beta-depleted transplantation in children (TCRdb year 2016). In terms of the full investigation: The study quantitatively tracked T-cell immune reconstitution after TCRalphabeta/CD19-depleted allogeneic hematopoietic cell transplantation in children using TCR repertoire profiling.

The table lists this clonotype with a few counts. The target of this receptor is not known. Per-nucleotide qualities are absent, and no much larger clonotype sits a single base away. The CDR3 starts with the cysteine, ends with the phenylalanine, and has 15 residues. Just CDR3 DNA is preserved here, 45 bases in frame from base 1. According to the germline V gene, CDR1 reads SGHRS and CDR2 reads YFSETQ. V is trimmed back by 4 bases and J by 0 bases, and the junction contains 6 bases that no gene match accounts for. Library preparation employed PCR. The data were produced on an Illumina HiSeq 2500. TCR library preparation used molecular barcoding, with unique molecular identifiers applied to normalize quantification of the TCRbeta repertoire. TCRdb reprocessing: public reads trimmed at Q25 with fastp, clones called with MiXCR, in-frame beta chains kept. Entries are consolidated by CDR3 protein sequence, retaining the most common genes and DNA. The table for this sample lists some 490,000 distinct CDR3 sequences; approximately 12% of them were counted only once. Together, the top ten hold 5% to 6% of the sample.

The chain is made from TRBV5-1 and TRBJ1-1; 7 of the junction bases match TRBD1. This sequence originates from a human donor who donated a stem cell graft to a child with combined immunodeficiency. Here the sequenced sample was PBMCs from the stem cell graft donor, taken from the stem cell graft. This receptor has the CDR3 CASSPLGQLNTEAFF. Here is the DNA: TGCGCCAGCAGCCCCCTGGGACAGCTGAACACTGAAGCTTTCTTT.